Listed below are T cell receptor beta chains from one sample, sequenced in a study of cytomegalovirus exposure and HLA in healthy donors. The data were produced by immunoSEQ multiplex PCR, yet TCRdb's version contains in-frame clones alone and is incomplete. The table shows 150,000 or so clones, with 80% occurring only once. Sequences were obtained from PBMCs. Every receptor here comes from a man aged 50 or older in good health and CMV-seronegative. Each CDR3 is given with its conserved first and last residue. The D gene is left open where the match is weak. The listing skips clone size in some rows; elsewhere it reads once, few, many or a size class.

NA	TRBJ2-7	NA	TRBV10-2	TGCGCCAGCAGTGGCGGGCGGACGCCCTACGACGAGCAGTACTTC	CASSGGRTPYDEQYF
NA	TRBJ1-1	NA	TRBV27	TGTGCCAGCAGTTTGAGCAGGGTGAACACTGAAGCTTTCTTT	CASSLSRVNTEAFF
NA	TRBJ2-1	NA	TRBV19	TGTGCCAGTAGTATGTATGAGAGTTCTTACAATGAGCAGTTCTTC	CASSMYESSYNEQFF
NA	TRBJ1-2	TRBD1	TRBV7-2	TGTGCCAGCAGCTCCCGGGACAGGGAGGACTATGGCTACACCTTC	CASSSRDREDYGYTF
once	TRBJ2-7	NA	TRBV19	TGTGCCAGTAGGATCGAGGGTCACGCAACCTACGAGCAGTACTTC	CASRIEGHATYEQYF
NA	TRBJ2-1	NA	TRBV18	TGTGCCAGCTCCATAGCTAGCAACAATGAGCAGTTCTTC	CASSIASNNEQFF
NA	TRBJ1-2	NA	TRBV6-1	TGTGCCAGCAGTGAATCACCCAGGTTAGCTAACTATGGCTACACCTTC	CASSESPRLANYGYTF
few	TRBJ1-2	NA	TRBV19	TGTGCCAGTAGTACAGATACTAACTATGGCTACACCTTC	CASSTDTNYGYTF
NA	TRBJ1-1	NA	TRBV7-9	TGTGCCACCGACCACGGAGTTGAAGCTTTCTTT	CATDHGVEAFF
NA	TRBJ1-5	TRBD1	TRBV30	TGTGCCTGGGGGACAGATAGCAATCAGCCCCAGCATTTT	CAWGTDSNQPQHF
few	TRBJ2-1	TRBD1	TRBV5-1	TGCGCCAGCAGCCAGGCCGGGACAGGGGCCTACAATGAGCAGTTCTTC	CASSQAGTGAYNEQFF
NA	TRBJ2-5	TRBD1	TRBV5-4	TGTGCCAGCAGCGGAAGGACAGGGGGGTTGATAGAGACCCAGTACTTC	CASSGRTGGLIETQYF
NA	TRBJ1-2	NA	TRBV11-2	TGTGCCAGCAGCCACGAGTTCGCAACCGATTATGGCTACACCTTC	CASSHEFATDYGYTF
NA	TRBJ1-1	TRBD1	TRBV6-1	TGTGCCAGCAGTGAAGGGACAGGGGGTCGCGGGACTGAAGCTTTCTTT	CASSEGTGGRGTEAFF
NA	TRBJ2-6	TRBD1	TRBV29-1	TGCAGCGTCGGACAGGGGGCCTCTGGGGCCAACGTCCTGACTTTC	CSVGQGASGANVLTF
NA	TRBJ2-5	TRBD1	TRBV29-1	TGCAGCGTTGAGCCGACAGGGGGAAAAGAGACCCAGTACTTC	CSVEPTGGKETQYF
NA	TRBJ1-5	TRBD1	TRBV7-2	TGTGCCAGCAGCTTGGGACAGGGGGAGTCCGGGCCCCAGCATTTT	CASSLGQGESGPQHF